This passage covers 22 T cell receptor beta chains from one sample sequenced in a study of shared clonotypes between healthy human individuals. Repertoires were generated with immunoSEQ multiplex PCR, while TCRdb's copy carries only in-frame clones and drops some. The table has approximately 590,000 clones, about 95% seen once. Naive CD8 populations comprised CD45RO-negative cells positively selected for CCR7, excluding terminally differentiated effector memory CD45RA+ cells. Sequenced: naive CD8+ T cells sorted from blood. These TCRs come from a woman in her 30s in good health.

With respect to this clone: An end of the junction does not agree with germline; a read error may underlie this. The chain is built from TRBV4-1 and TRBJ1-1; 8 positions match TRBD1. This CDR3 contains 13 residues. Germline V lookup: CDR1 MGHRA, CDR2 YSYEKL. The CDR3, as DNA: TGCGCCAGCACCTTAGGACAGGGCTCTGAAACTTTCTTT. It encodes CASTLGQGSETFF.

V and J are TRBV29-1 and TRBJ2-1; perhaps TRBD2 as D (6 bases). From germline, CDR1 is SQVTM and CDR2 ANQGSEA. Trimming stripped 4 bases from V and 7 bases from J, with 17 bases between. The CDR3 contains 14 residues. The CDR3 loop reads CSVGGAGKQNEQFF. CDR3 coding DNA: TGCAGCGTTGGCGGAGCGGGTAAGCAGAATGAGCAGTTCTTC.

CDR3 sequence: CASSKAGPRKETQYF. CDR3 DNA: TGTGCCAGTAGTAAGGCAGGGCCACGAAAAGAGACCCAGTACTTC. The V and J genes are TRBV19 and TRBJ2-5; tentatively, D is TRBD1 (5 bases). V lost 4 bases and J lost 3, with 15 bases in between. Germline V gene lookup returns CDR1 LNHDA and CDR2 SQIVND (reference sequence). This CDR3 is 15 amino acids long.

The CDR3 is CASSLEGNYYEQYF. The CDR3 region has the DNA TGCGCCAGCAGCTTGGAGGGGAACTACTACGAGCAGTACTTC. The chain combines TRBV5-1 with TRBJ2-7, with D possibly being TRBD1 (5 bases). Germline CDR1 SGHRS, CDR2 YFSETQ. V was pared by 0 bases and J by 3 bases, with 10 bases between. The CDR3 contains 14 residues.

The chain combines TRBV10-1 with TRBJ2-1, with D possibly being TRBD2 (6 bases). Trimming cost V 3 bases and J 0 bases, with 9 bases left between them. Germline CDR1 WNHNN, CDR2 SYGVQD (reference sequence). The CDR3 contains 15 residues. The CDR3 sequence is CASSDGGFSYNEQFF. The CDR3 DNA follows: TGCGCCAGCAGTGACGGGGGTTTCTCCTACAATGAGCAGTTCTTC.

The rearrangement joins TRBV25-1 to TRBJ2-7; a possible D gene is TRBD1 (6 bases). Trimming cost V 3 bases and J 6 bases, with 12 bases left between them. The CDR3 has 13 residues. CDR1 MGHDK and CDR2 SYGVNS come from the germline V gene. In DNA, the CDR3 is TGTGCCAGCAGTGAGGGACAAGTGATCGAGCAGTACTTC. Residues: CASSEGQVIEQYF.

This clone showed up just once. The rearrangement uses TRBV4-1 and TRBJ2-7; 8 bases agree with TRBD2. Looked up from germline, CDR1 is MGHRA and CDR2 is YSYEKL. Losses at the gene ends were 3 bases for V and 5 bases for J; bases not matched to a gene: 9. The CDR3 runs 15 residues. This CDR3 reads CASSQVGLVRHEQYF. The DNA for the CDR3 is TGCGCCAGCAGCCAGGTGGGACTAGTTCGCCACGAGCAGTACTTC.

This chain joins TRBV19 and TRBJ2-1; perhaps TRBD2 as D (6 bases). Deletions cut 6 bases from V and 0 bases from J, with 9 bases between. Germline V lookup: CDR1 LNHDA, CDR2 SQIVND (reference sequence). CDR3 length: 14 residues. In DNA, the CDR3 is TGTGCCAGTAGAATGGACTACTCCTACAATGAGCAGTTCTTC. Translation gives CASRMDYSYNEQFF.

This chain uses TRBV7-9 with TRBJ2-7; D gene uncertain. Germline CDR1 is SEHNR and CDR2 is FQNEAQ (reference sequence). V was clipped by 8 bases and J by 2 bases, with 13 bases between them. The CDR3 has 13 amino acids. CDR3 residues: CASCDHSTYEQYF. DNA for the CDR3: TGTGCCAGCTGCGACCACTCCACCTACGAGCAGTACTTC.

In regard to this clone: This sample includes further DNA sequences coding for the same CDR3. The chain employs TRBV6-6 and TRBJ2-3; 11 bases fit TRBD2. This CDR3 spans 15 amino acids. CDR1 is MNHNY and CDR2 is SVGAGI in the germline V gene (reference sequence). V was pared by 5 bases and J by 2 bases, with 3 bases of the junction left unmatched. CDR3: CASSQLAGDTDTQYF. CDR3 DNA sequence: TGTGCCAGCAGTCAACTAGCGGGAGACACAGATACGCAGTATTTT.

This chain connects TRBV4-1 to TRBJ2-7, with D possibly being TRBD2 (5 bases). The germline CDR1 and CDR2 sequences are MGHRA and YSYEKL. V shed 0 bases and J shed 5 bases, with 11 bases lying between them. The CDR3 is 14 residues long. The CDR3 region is CASSQDRGRHEQYF. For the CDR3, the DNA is TGCGCCAGCAGCCAAGATCGGGGTAGACACGAGCAGTACTTC.

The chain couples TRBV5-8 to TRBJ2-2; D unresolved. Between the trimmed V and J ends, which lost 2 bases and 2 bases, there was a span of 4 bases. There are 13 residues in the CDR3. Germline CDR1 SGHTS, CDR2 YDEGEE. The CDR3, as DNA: TGTGCCAGCAGCTTTGGAAACACCGGGGAGCTGTTTTTT. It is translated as CASSFGNTGELFF.

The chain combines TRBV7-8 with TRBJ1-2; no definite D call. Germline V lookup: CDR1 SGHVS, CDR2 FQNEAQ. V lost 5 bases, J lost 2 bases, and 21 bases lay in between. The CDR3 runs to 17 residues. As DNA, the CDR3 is TGTGCCAGCAGCGGACCCATACCGGGCCCGACGAACTATGGCTACACCTTC. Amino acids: CASSGPIPGPTNYGYTF.

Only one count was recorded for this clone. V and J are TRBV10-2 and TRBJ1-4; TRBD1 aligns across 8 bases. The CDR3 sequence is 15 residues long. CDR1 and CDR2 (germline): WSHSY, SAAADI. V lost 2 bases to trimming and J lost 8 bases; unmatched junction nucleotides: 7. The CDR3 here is CASSETDRGDEKLFF. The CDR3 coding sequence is TGCGCCAGCAGTGAGACCGACAGGGGTGACGAAAAACTGTTTTTT.

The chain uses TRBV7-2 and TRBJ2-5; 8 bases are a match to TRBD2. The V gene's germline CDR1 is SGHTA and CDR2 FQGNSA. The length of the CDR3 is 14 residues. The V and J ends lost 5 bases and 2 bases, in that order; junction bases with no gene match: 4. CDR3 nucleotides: TGTGCCAGCAGCGGAACTAGCGGACAAGAGACCCAGTACTTC. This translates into CASSGTSGQETQYF. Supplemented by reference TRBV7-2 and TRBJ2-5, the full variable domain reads GAGVSQSPSNKVTEKGKDVELRCDPISGHTALYWYRQSLGQGLEFLIYFQGNSAPDKSGLPSDRFSAERTGGSVSTLTIQRTQQEDSAVYLCASSGTSGQETQYFGPGTRLLVL.

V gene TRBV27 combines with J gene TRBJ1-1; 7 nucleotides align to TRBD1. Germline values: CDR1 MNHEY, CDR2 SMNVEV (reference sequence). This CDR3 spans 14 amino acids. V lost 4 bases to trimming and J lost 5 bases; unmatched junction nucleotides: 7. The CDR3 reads CASSSTGAGTEAFF. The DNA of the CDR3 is TGTGCCAGCAGTTCCACAGGGGCGGGTACTGAAGCTTTCTTT.

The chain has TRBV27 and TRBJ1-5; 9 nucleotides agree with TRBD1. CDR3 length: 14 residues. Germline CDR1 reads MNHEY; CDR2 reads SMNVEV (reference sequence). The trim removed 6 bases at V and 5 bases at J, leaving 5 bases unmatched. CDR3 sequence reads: CASRPGTGYQPQHF. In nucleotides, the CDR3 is TGTGCCAGCAGGCCCGGGACAGGGTATCAGCCCCAGCATTTT.

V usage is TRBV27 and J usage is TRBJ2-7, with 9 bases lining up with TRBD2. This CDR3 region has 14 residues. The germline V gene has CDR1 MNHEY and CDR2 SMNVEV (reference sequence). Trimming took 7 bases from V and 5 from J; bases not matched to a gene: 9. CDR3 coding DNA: TGTGCCAGCAAATCAGCGGGAGGCCGTAACGAGCAGTACTTC. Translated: CASKSAGGRNEQYF.

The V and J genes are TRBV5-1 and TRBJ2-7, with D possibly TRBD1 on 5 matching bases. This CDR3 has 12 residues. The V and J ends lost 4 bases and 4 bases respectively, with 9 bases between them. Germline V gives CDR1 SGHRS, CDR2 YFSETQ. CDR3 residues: CASSLKGYEQYF. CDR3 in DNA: TGCGCCAGCAGCCTGAAGGGGTACGAGCAGTACTTC.

The CDR3 protein is CASMHGAGGAGEQYF. The CDR3 DNA reads as TGTGCCAGCATGCACGGGGCAGGGGGCGCGGGGGAGCAGTACTTC. The chain uses TRBV27 and TRBJ2-7; 8 bases fit TRBD1. Germline assignment: CDR1 MNHEY and CDR2 SMNVEV (reference sequence). V lost 7 bases, J lost 7 bases, and 15 bases stayed unmatched. The CDR3 has 15 amino acids.

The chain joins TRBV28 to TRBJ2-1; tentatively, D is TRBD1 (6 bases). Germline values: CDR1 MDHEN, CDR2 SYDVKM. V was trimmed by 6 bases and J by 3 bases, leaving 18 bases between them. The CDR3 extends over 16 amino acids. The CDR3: CASSPQTGTLYNEQFF. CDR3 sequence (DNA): TGTGCCAGCAGCCCTCAAACAGGGACCCTCTACAATGAGCAGTTCTTC.

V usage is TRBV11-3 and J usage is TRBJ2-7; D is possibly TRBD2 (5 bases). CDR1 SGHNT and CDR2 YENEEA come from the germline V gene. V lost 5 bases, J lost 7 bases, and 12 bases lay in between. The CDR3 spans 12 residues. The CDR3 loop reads CASSATPGEQYF. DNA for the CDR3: TGTGCCAGCAGCGCGACCCCGGGAGAGCAGTACTTC.